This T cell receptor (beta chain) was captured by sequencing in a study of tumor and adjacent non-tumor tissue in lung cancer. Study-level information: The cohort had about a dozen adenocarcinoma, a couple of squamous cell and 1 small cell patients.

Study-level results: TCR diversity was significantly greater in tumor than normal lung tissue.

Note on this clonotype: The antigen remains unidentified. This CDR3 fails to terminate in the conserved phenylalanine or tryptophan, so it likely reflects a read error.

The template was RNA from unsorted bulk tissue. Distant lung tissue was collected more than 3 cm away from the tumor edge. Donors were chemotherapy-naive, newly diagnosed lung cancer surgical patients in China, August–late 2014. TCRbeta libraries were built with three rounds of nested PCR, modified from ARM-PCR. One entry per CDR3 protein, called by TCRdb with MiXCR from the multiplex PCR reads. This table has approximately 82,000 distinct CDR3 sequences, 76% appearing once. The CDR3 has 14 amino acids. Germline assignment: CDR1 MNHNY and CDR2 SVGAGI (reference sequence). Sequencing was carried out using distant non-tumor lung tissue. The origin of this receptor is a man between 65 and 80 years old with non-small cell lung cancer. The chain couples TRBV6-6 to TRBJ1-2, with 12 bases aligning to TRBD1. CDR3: CTSSTPGTGGGYTS. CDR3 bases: TGTACCAGCAGTACTCCCGGGACAGGGGGCGGCTACACCTCC.